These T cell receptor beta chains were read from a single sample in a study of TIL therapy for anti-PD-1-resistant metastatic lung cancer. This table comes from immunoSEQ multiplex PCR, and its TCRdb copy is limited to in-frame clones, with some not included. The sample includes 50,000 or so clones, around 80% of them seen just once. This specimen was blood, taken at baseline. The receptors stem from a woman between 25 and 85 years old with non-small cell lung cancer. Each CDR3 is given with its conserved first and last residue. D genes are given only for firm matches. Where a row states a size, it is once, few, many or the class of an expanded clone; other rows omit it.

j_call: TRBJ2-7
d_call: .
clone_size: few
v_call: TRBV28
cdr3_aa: CASSPGFYEQYF
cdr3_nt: TGTGCCAGCAGCCCAGGGTTCTACGAGCAGTACTTC

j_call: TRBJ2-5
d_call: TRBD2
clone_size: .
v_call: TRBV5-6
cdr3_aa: CASSLGSSGGATQYF
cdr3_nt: TGTGCCAGCAGCTTGGGGTCTAGCGGGGGTGCCACCCAGTACTTC

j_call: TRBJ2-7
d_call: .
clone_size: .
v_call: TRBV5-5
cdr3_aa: CASSLTSYEQYF
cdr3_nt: TGTGCCAGCAGCTTGACTAGCTACGAGCAGTACTTC

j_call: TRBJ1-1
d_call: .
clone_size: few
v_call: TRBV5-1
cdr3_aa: CASSQQGPNTEAFF
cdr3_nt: TGCGCCAGCAGCCAACAGGGACCGAACACTGAAGCTTTCTTT

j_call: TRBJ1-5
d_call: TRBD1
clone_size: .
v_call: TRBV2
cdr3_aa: CASSEMSTGGQPQHF
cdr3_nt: TGTGCCAGCAGTGAAATGTCCACAGGGGGGCAGCCCCAGCATTTT

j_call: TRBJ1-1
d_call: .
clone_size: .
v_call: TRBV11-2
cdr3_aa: CASSQSVGQKNTEAFF
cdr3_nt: TGTGCCAGCAGCCAAAGTGTAGGACAGAAGAACACTGAAGCTTTCTTT

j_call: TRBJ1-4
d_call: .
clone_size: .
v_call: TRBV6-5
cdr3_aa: CASSYAPTGTLFF
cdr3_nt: TGTGCCAGCAGTTACGCCCCGACCGGGACACTGTTTTTT

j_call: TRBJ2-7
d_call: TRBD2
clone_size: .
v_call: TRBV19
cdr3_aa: CASSWTSDSYEQYF
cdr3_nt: TGTGCCAGTAGTTGGACTAGCGACTCCTACGAGCAGTACTTC

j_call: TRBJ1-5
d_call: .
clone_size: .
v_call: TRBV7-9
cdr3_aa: CASSLGGVENQPQHF
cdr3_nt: TGTGCCAGCAGCTTAGGAGGGGTTGAGAATCAGCCCCAGCATTTT

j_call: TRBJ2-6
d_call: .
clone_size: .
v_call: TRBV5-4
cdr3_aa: CASSLDRSGANVLTF
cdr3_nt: TGTGCCAGCAGCTTGGATCGCTCTGGGGCCAACGTCCTGACTTTC

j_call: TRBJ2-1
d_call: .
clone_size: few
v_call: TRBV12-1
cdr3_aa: CASSCNPSGNSYNEQFF
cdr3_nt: TGTGCCAGCAGCTGCAACCCTAGCGGGAACTCCTACAATGAGCAGTTCTTC

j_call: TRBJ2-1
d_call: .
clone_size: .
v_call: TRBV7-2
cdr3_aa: CASSLTRGSSYNEQFF
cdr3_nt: TGTGCCAGCAGCCTTACCCGGGGAAGCTCCTACAATGAGCAGTTCTTC

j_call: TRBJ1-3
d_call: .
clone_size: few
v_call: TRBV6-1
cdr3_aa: CASSEVRGIAIYF
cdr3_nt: TGTGCCAGCAGTGAAGTCCGGGGAATTGCCATATATTTT

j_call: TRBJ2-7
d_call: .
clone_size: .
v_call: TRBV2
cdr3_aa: CASRTSITRDAADTYEQYF
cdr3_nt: TGTGCCAGCAGAACATCCATTACCCGGGATGCCGCCGACACCTACGAGCAGTACTTC

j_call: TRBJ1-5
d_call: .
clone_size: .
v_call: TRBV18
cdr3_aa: CASSPGWNQPQHF
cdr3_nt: TGTGCCAGCTCACCAGGGTGGAATCAGCCCCAGCATTTT

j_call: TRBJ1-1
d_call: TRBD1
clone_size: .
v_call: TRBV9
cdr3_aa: CASSGRTGGVNTEAFF
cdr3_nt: TGTGCCAGCAGCGGCCGGACAGGGGGTGTGAACACTGAAGCTTTCTTT

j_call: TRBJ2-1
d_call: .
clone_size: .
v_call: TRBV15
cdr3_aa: CATSRAGARDNEQFF
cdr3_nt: TGTGCCACCAGCAGAGCAGGGGCTCGGGACAATGAGCAGTTCTTC

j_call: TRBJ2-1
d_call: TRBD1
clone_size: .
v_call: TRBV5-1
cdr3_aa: CASSMAGTGGRDEQFF
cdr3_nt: TGCGCCAGCAGCATGGCCGGGACAGGGGGCAGGGATGAGCAGTTCTTC

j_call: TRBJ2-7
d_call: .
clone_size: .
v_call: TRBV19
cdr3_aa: CASSMNQGWEQYF
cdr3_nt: TGTGCCAGTAGTATGAACCAGGGGTGGGAGCAGTACTTC

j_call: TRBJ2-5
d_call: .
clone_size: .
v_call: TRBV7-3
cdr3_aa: CASSPTPRETQYF
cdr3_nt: TGTGCCAGCAGCCCAACCCCCCGAGAGACCCAGTACTTC

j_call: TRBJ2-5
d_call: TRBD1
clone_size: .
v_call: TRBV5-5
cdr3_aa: CASSTGQASWTQYF
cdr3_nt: TGTGCCAGCAGTACGGGACAGGCCTCGTGGACCCAGTACTTC

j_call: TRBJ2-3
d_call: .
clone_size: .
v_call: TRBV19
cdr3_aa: CASSAGQPTDTQYF
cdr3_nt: TGTGCCAGTAGTGCGGGACAGCCCACAGATACGCAGTATTTT

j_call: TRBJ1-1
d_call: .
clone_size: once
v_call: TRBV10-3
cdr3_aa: CAISQPSGNTEAFF
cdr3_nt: TGTGCCATCAGCCAACCGAGCGGGAACACTGAAGCTTTCTTT

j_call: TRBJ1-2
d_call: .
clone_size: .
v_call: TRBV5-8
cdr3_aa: CASRGQNYGYTF
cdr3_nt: TGTGCCAGCAGAGGGCAGAACTATGGCTACACCTTC

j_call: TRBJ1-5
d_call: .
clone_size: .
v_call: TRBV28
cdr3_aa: CASSLGQNQPQHF
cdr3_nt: TGTGCCAGCAGTCTGGGACAAAATCAGCCCCAGCATTTT

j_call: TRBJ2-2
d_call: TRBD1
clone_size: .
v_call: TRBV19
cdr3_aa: CASSLDRGNGELFF
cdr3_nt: TGTGCCAGTAGCCTCGACAGGGGTAACGGGGAGCTGTTTTTT

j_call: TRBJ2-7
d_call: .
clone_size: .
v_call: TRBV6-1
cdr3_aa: CATRRTDYEQYF
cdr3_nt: TGTGCCACCCGGCGGACTGACTACGAGCAGTACTTC

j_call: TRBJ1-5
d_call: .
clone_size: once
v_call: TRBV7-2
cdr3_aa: CASSSNGGRYSNQPQHF
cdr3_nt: TGTGCCAGCAGCTCCAACGGAGGGCGATATAGCAATCAGCCCCAGCATTTT